Listed below are T cell receptor beta chains from one sample, sequenced in a study of CD8 T cells in ankylosing spondylitis. TCRdb called the 5' RACE reads again in MiXCR, with one record for every CDR3 protein. The profile covers 450,000 to 550,000 distinct CDR3 sequences, with roughly 5.2% appearing a single time and under 4.5% taken by the ten largest. The sample comprised blood, either unsorted or a sorted T cell fraction (not recorded which). The receptors were gathered from a male donor with ankylosing spondylitis. The CDR3 runs from the conserved cysteine through the conserved F or W. The order of the fields is clone size, V gene, D gene, J gene, CDR3 DNA, CDR3 protein. The D gene is left open where the match is weak. Some rows mark clone size as missing; the rest say once, few, many or name a class of expanded clone.

many	TRBV5-1	.	TRBJ2-7	TGCGCCAGCAGCTGGGGGTGGATCGGGACTGAGCAGTACTTC	CASSWGWIGTEQYF
many	TRBV24-1	.	TRBJ1-5	TGTGCCACCAGTGGGACAGCAGAATCGTCCCAGCATTTT	CATSGTAESSQHF
many	TRBV27	.	TRBJ1-1	TGTGCCAGCAGTTCCCAATTTCACGGCGGGAACACTGAAGCTTTCTTT	CASSSQFHGGNTEAFF
many	TRBV7-7	TRBD2	TRBJ2-2	TGTGCTAGCAGCTTAGCTAGCGGGAGGCCAACCTACGCCGGGGAGCTGTTTTTT	CASSLASGRPTYAGELFF
many	TRBV7-2	.	TRBJ1-5	TGTGCCAGCAGCTTAGCGGGGGGTCAGCCCCAGCATTTT	CASSLAGGQPQHF
many	TRBV6-1	.	TRBJ2-1	TGTGCCACCGGGTTATGGCCAGGGGCGAATGAGCAGTTCTTC	CATGLWPGANEQFF
few	TRBV5-6	.	TRBJ2-3	TGTGCCAGCAGCCCCGGACCAGCCACAGATACGCAGTATTTT	CASSPGPATDTQYF
many	TRBV5-6	TRBD1	TRBJ1-1	TGTGCCAGCAGCTTACCGGGACAGGGGGTAGTGGGAACTGAAGTTTTCTTT	CASSLPGQGVVGTEVFF
.	TRBV6-1	.	TRBJ1-4	TGTGCCAGCAGCCCTGCCGTTCTTAATGAAAAACTGTTTTTT	CASSPAVLNEKLFF
many	TRBV3-1	.	TRBJ2-7	TGTGCCAGCAGCCAAGGTTCTAGCGCCTCCTACGAGCAGTACTTC	CASSQGSSASYEQYF
many	TRBV5-1	TRBD1	TRBJ1-3	TGCGCCAGCAGCTTCGGGACAGGGACTGGAAACACCATATATTTT	CASSFGTGTGNTIYF
many	TRBV29-1	.	TRBJ1-5	TGCAGCCCTCCGGGGAGGTATCAGCCCCAGCATTTT	CSPPGRYQPQHF
few	TRBV10-3	TRBD2	TRBJ2-2	TGTGCCATCAGTGAGTCTAAGGCTCCAAGCGGGAGAGACGGGGAGCTGTTTTTT	CAISESKAPSGRDGELFF
.	TRBV5-1	.	TRBJ1-1	TGCGCCAGCAGCTTGGCAATGGGAGGTACTGAAGCTTTCTTT	CASSLAMGGTEAFF
.	TRBV18	.	TRBJ2-5	TGTGCCAGCTCGCGGGCCAGGGAGACCCAGTACTTC	CASSRARETQYF
many	TRBV4-3	TRBD2	TRBJ2-5	TGCGCCAGCAGCCAAGCCCTAGCGGGGTGGCAAGAGACCCAGTACTTC	CASSQALAGWQETQYF
few	TRBV9	.	TRBJ2-1	TGTGCCAGCAGCGTAGGTCTGGGCCGGGAGCAGTTCTTC	CASSVGLGREQFF
many	TRBV19	.	TRBJ2-5	TGTGCCAGTAGTGCGGTCCAAGAGACCCAGTACTTC	CASSAVQETQYF
few	TRBV3-1	TRBD2	TRBJ2-2	TGTGCCAGCAGCCCCTTCGGGAGGTCGAACACCGGGGAGCTGTTTTTT	CASSPFGRSNTGELFF
many	TRBV29-1	.	TRBJ2-5	TGCAGCGTTGAAGATCCAGGGGTGGGAGAGAGCGAGACCCAGTACTTC	CSVEDPGVGESETQYF
many	TRBV15	.	TRBJ2-2	TGTGCCACCAGCAGAGTCGCCGGGGAGCTGTTTTTT	CATSRVAGELFF
many	TRBV4-3	.	TRBJ1-3	TGCGCCAGCAGCCAAGATCGAAGTCCTGGAAACACCATATATTTT	CASSQDRSPGNTIYF
.	TRBV5-5	.	TRBJ2-3	TGTGCCAGCAGCCCCGGGGCTGTTACGCAGTATTTT	CASSPGAVTQYF
many	TRBV6-4	.	TRBJ2-3	TGTGCCAGCAGTATAGAGTTCCGTCGCGCAGATACGCAGTATTTT	CASSIEFRRADTQYF
.	TRBV20-1	.	TRBJ2-7	TGCAGTGCCAACCAGTGGCGGGGCCCGGGGCAGCAGTACTTC	CSANQWRGPGQQYF
many	TRBV5-1	.	TRBJ1-4	TGCGCCAGCAGCTTGCTCGGACGGGGAAATGAAAAACTGTTTTTT	CASSLLGRGNEKLFF
many	TRBV7-8	.	TRBJ2-5	TGTGCCAGCAGCTTAGGGCGGGCGACCCAAGAGACCCAGTACTTC	CASSLGRATQETQYF
.	TRBV20-1	.	TRBJ1-6	TGCAGTGCTAGAGTAACCGTTTATTCACCCCTCCACTTT	CSARVTVYSPLHF
many	TRBV4-3	.	TRBJ2-3	TGCGCCAGCAGCCACCGGGACGGTCCTGAAGATACGCAGTATTTT	CASSHRDGPEDTQYF
many	TRBV6-5	TRBD2	TRBJ2-1	TGTGCCAGCCATCTAGCGGGAGGGGAGCAGTTCTTC	CASHLAGGEQFF
many	TRBV28	.	TRBJ1-1	TGTGCCAGCAGTTCACAGGACACCATGAACACTGAAGCTTTCTTT	CASSSQDTMNTEAFF
many	TRBV7-9	.	TRBJ2-7	TGTGCCAGCAGCTTAAGCACCTCCGTAGGATCCTACGAGCAGTACTTC	CASSLSTSVGSYEQYF
.	TRBV7-2	.	TRBJ2-7	TGTGCCAGCAGCTTAGAATCGGCTAGCGAGCAGTACTTC	CASSLESASEQYF
few	TRBV6-2/TRBV6-3	.	TRBJ2-7	TGTGCCAGCACCTACTTTGGCAGGCCCTACGAGCAGTACTTC	CASTYFGRPYEQYF
many	TRBV7-8	.	TRBJ1-3	TGTGCCAGCAGCCCCGACACGAGTGGAAACACCATATATTTT	CASSPDTSGNTIYF
many	TRBV20-1	.	TRBJ1-5	TGCAGTGCTAGAGCGACGGGGCGTAGCAATCAGCCCCAGCATTTT	CSARATGRSNQPQHF
many	TRBV4-2	TRBD2	TRBJ2-7	TGTGCCAGCAGCCAAGTGGGGAGCGGGAGGGTCCACGAGCAGTACTTC	CASSQVGSGRVHEQYF
many	TRBV6-1	TRBD1	TRBJ1-2	TGTGCCAGCATCCAGGACAGGGGGTTTCATGGCTACACCTTC	CASIQDRGFHGYTF
.	TRBV6-6	.	TRBJ2-7	TGTGCCAGCAGTTACCTTCTGGGGGACGAGCAGTACTTC	CASSYLLGDEQYF
few	TRBV27	.	TRBJ2-5	TGTGCCAGCAGTTTACTGGGTAACAAGTACCAAGAGACCCAGTACTTC	CASSLLGNKYQETQYF